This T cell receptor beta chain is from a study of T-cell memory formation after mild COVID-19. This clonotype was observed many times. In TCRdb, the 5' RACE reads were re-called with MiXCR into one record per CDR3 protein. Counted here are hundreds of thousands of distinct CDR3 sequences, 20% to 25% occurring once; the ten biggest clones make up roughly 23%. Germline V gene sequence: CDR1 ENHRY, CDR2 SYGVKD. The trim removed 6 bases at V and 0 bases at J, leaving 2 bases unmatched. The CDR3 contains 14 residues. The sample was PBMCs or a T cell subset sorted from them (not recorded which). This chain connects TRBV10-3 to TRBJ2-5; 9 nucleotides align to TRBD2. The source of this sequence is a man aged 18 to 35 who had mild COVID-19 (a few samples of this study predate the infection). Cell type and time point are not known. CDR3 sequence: CAIRSSGDQETQYF. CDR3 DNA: TGTGCCATCAGGTCTAGCGGGGACCAAGAGACCCAGTACTTC.